This entry describes one T cell receptor beta chain. This specimen includes other DNA sequences encoding the same CDR3. These data are taken from a study of shared clonotypes between healthy human individuals. Study context: Each donor contributed plates that comprised three CD4 naive, three CD4 memory, two CD8 naive and one CD8 memory.

CDR1 and CDR2 from the germline V gene are SGHRS and YFSETQ. This CDR3 spans 13 amino acids. V was shortened by 1 base and J by 2 bases, with 6 bases between the two germline ends. Here immunoSEQ multiplex PCR was the method, and the copy in TCRdb shows in-frame clones only, minus some. Here the sample spans millions of clones, roughly nine tenths being singletons. This chain links TRBV5-1 with TRBJ2-5; no reliable D call. The receptor was isolated from a man aged 18 to 29 in good health. Sequencing input: naive CD4+ T cells sorted from blood. The subset denotes: CD45RA+ positively selected. CDR3 sequence reads: CASSLSLQETQYF. CDR3 DNA sequence: TGCGCCAGCAGCTTGTCCTTACAAGAGACCCAGTACTTC.